These 15 T cell receptor beta chains share one sample of origin, sequenced in a study of T cell responses to AZD1222 COVID-19 vaccine. Method: immunoSEQ multiplex PCR; TCRdb's copy keeps in-frame clones and lacks some. Here the sample spans 78,000 or so clones, around 80% being singletons. Material: peripheral blood, obtained 28 days after the second AZD1222 dose. The receptors were gathered from an adult who received the AZD1222 COVID-19 vaccine.

This chain links TRBV24-1 with TRBJ2-1; D possibly corresponds to TRBD2 (7 bases). With 4 bases removed from V and 9 bases from J, the gap between germline ends came to 9 bases. The CDR3 totals 12 residues. Per germline, CDR1 KGHDR and CDR2 SFDVKD. The CDR3 sequence: CATSEGGGEQFF. DNA of the CDR3: TGTGCCACCAGTGAGGGAGGGGGTGAGCAGTTCTTC.

This clone was seen once. The chain has TRBV28 and TRBJ2-1; 7 nucleotides match TRBD1. This CDR3 has 13 amino acids. Germline V lookup: CDR1 MDHEN, CDR2 SYDVKM. The trim removed 7 bases at V and 13 bases at J, leaving 13 bases unmatched. CDR3 DNA sequence: TGTGCCAGCAAGACAGGGATTCGGCTGTCCCAGTTCTTC. This translates into CASKTGIRLSQFF.

This clone has just a few counts. This rearrangement joins TRBV2 to TRBJ1-1; the D is unclear. Germline V gene sequence: CDR1 SNHLY, CDR2 FYNNEI. This CDR3 contains 13 residues. Between the trimmed V and J ends, which lost 10 bases and 4 bases, there was a span of 16 bases. The CDR3 reads CAMAVGWGTEAFF. CDR3 bases: TGTGCCATGGCGGTGGGGTGGGGCACTGAAGCTTTCTTT. Full variable domain (rest looked up from reference TRBV2 and TRBJ1-1): EPEVTQTPSHQVTQMGQEVILRCVPISNHLYFYWYRQILGQKVEFLVSFYNNEISEKSEIFDDQFSVERPDGSNFTLKIRSTKLEDSAMYFCAMAVGWGTEAFFGQGTRLTVV.

The chain links TRBV28 to TRBJ1-3; D unresolved. There are 16 residues in the CDR3. Germline CDR1 and CDR2: MDHEN and SYDVKM. Trimming took 3 bases from V and 0 from J, leaving 12 bases between them. The CDR3 DNA sequence: TGTGCCAGCAGTTTCCCCAGATTCAGCTCTGGAAACACCATATATTTT. Translating gives CASSFPRFSSGNTIYF.

The chain combines TRBV7-9 with TRBJ1-3, with no clear D. CDR1 is SEHNR, CDR2 FQNEAQ, per germline (reference sequence). This CDR3 spans 13 amino acids. Between the trimmed V and J ends, which lost 5 bases and 3 bases, there was a span of 8 bases. In nucleotides, the CDR3 is TGTGCCAGCAGCCATGACTTTGGAAACACCATATATTTT. Its translation is CASSHDFGNTIYF.

The rearrangement uses TRBV6-2 or TRBV6-3 and TRBJ1-1; weak D call: TRBD1 (6 bases). With 4 bases removed from V and 1 base from J, the gap between germline ends came to 10 bases. Germline lookup yields CDR1 MNHEY and CDR2 SVGEGT. This CDR3 has 14 residues. The CDR3 sequence: CASSSGHPNTEAFF. For the CDR3, the DNA is TGTGCCAGCAGTTCGGGACACCCGAACACTGAAGCTTTCTTT.

The chain combines TRBV28 with TRBJ2-2, with TRBD2 matching over 9 bases. Trimming at V came to 7 bases and at J to 4 bases, leaving 7 bases not matched to a gene. The CDR3 sequence is 15 residues long. Per the germline V gene, CDR1 is MDHEN and CDR2 is SYDVKM. The CDR3 here is CASKAGGGRTGELFF. CDR3 bases: TGTGCCAGCAAAGCGGGAGGTGGACGCACCGGGGAGCTGTTTTTT.

The chain couples TRBV7-3 to TRBJ2-1, with TRBD2 matching over 10 bases. The V gene end was trimmed by 6 bases and the J gene end by 9 bases; junction bases not matched to a gene: 11. From germline, CDR1 is SGHTA and CDR2 FQGTGA. The CDR3 loop spans 15 amino acids. The CDR3 DNA follows: TGTGCCAGCAGGCAGGGCGAGCGGGAGGGGTCTGAGCAGTTCTTC. It is translated as CASRQGEREGSEQFF.

The chain carries TRBV7-8 and TRBJ2-3, with D tentatively TRBD2 (6 bases). CDR1 SGHVS and CDR2 FQNEAQ come from the germline V gene. Trimming removed 7 bases at V and 6 bases at J, with 26 bases between. This CDR3 contains 17 residues. The CDR3 sequence is CASTDPGRGSFLDTQYF. The CDR3 DNA is TGTGCCAGCACCGACCCCGGGCGGGGATCGTTTCTGGATACGCAGTATTTT.

The table lists this clone with a count of one. This chain uses TRBV7-8 with TRBJ2-3, with D hard to call. The CDR3 contains 13 residues. Trimming took 1 base from V and 4 from J, leaving 6 bases between them. Germline V lookup: CDR1 SGHVS, CDR2 FQNEAQ. This chain's CDR3 is CASSLGSADTQYF. CDR3 DNA sequence: TGTGCCAGCAGCTTAGGATCGGCAGATACGCAGTATTTT. The whole variable domain, remainder taken from reference TRBV7-8 and TRBJ2-3, is GAGVSQSPRYKVAKRGQDVALRCDPISGHVSLFWYQQALGQGPEFLTYFQNEAQLDKSGLPSDRFFAERPEGSVSTLKIQRTQQEDSAVYLCASSLGSADTQYFGPGTRLTVL.

The CDR3 DNA reads TGTGCCAGCAGCCAGACTAGCGGGAGTACTAAAGATACGCAGTATTTT. This translates into CASSQTSGSTKDTQYF. V gene TRBV28 combines with J gene TRBJ2-3, with 12 bases matching TRBD2. The CDR3 has 16 amino acids. Germline V CDR1 and CDR2: MDHEN, SYDVKM. The J segment lost 5 bases and the V segment lost 6 bases, leaving 9 bases of the junction unmatched.

This chain joins TRBV5-1 and TRBJ2-1; 7 bases are shared with TRBD2. The CDR3 sequence is 13 residues long. V shed 2 bases and J 4 bases; nucleotides not matched to a gene: 0. CDR1 is SGHRS, CDR2 YFSETQ, per germline. The DNA of the CDR3 is TGCGCCAGCAGCTTCGGGGGGTACAATGAGCAGTTCTTC. Amino acids: CASSFGGYNEQFF.

V gene TRBV5-1 combines with J gene TRBJ2-7; D ambiguous. Trimming stripped 0 bases from V and 9 bases from J, with 7 bases between. This CDR3 is built from 11 residues. Germline CDR1 reads SGHRS; CDR2 reads YFSETQ. This CDR3 is CASSLEGRQYF. DNA for the CDR3: TGCGCCAGCAGCTTGGAGGGAAGGCAGTACTTC.

This chain connects TRBV23-1 to TRBJ2-1, with TRBD2 as a possible D gene (5 bases). TRBV23-1 is recorded as an ORF, its role being uncertain. The CDR3 contains 15 residues. Trimming left V 0 bases short and J 3 bases short, with 9 bases between. The CDR3 DNA reads as TGCGCCAGCAGTCAATCGAGAGGGTTCTACAATGAGCAGTTCTTC. It codes for CASSQSRGFYNEQFF.

The genes are TRBV4-1 and TRBJ1-3; D ambiguous. The CDR3 contains 18 residues. Per the germline V gene, CDR1 is MGHRA and CDR2 is YSYEKL. The V and J ends lost 0 bases and 0 bases respectively, with 15 bases between them. The CDR3 is CASSQDRTFPSSGNTIYF. The CDR3, as DNA: TGCGCCAGCAGCCAAGATAGGACTTTCCCAAGCTCTGGAAACACCATATATTTT.